Listed below are T cell receptor beta chains from one sample, sequenced in a study of T cells in Graves' hyperthyroidism and ophthalmopathy. TCRdb passed the multiplex PCR reads through MiXCR, listing each CDR3 protein once. This sample yields hundreds of thousands of distinct CDR3 sequences, of which about 45% are seen a single time; less than 8.5% belongs to the top ten. Source material: peripheral blood or thyroid tissue (not recorded which). Receptors originate from an adult man with Graves' disease, either hyperthyroidism or ophthalmopathy (not recorded which). Both conserved end residues are part of each CDR3. Fields, in order: V gene, J gene, CDR3 protein.

>TRBV5-6|TRBJ1-1
CASSLAQGFRTGMNTEAFF
>TRBV6-1|TRBJ2-2
CASSGRAGTGELFF
>TRBV9|TRBJ1-6
CASSPGGGTPLHF
>TRBV13|TRBJ2-7
CASSHRQAGRYEQYF
>TRBV10-2|TRBJ2-7
CASSQLGNEQYF
>TRBV29-1|TRBJ2-2
CSVEDRGGSGELFF
>TRBV10-3|TRBJ2-5
CAISRGEKGTQYF
>TRBV25-1|TRBJ2-3
CASIVGLAWPDTQYF
>TRBV7-9|TRBJ2-7
CASRPGQGEQYF
>TRBV10-3|-
CAIREDRRTYEQYF